This T cell receptor (beta chain) emerged from a study of blood T cell repertoires in COVID-19. Study context: The samples span acute and convalescent COVID-19 from the United States, Italy and Spain. Sources were T cells, B-cell-depleted T cells, or PBMCs; the material itself was cDNA or gDNA.

Authors' data handling: Nucleated cell counts were estimated from reference gene primer amplification. TCRdb keeps only in-frame clones here, not all; method: immunoSEQ multiplex PCR. V, J and clone size were drawn from that table, and D and trimming were deduced from the DNA. The table includes roughly 100,000 clones, almost 90% detected once. This clone is a singleton in its sample. This receptor was taken from a man aged 50-60 years with COVID-19, enrolled during active disease. Sequencing used peripheral blood.

The CDR3 is CASSYGRGAYGYTF. As DNA, the CDR3 is TGTGCCAGCAGTTACGGCAGGGGGGCCTATGGCTACACCTTC. V gene TRBV6-5 combines with J gene TRBJ1-2, with 7 bases that match TRBD1. The CDR3 is 14 residues long. Germline V gene data show CDR1 as MNHEY and CDR2 as SVGAGI. Trimming removed 2 bases from V and 4 bases from J; junction bases left unmatched: 4.